This T cell receptor (beta chain) was observed in a study of T cells after posttransplantation cyclophosphamide. Broader study findings: Tissue-infiltrating T cells from skin or gut overlapped little with blood T cells. Later post-transplant blood repertoires were often dominated by donor CD8+ memory clones. TRB clonality was highly associated with recipient CMV seropositivity and reactivation.

This table comes from immunoSEQ multiplex PCR, and its TCRdb copy is limited to in-frame clones, with some not included. The sample shows 8,000 to 9,500 clones, almost 90% of them seen only once. Busulfan-fludarabine conditioning, marrow transplant, and cyclophosphamide on days +3 and +4 were administered. Comment on this clone: The antigen is undetermined.

Germline V lookup: CDR1 MDHEN, CDR2 SYDVKM. V lost 5 bases and J lost 2, with 9 bases in between. The CDR3 sequence is 13 residues long. The V and J genes are TRBV28 and TRBJ1-2; possibly TRBD1 for D (5 bases). This TCR was sampled from a female patient aged 50 to 65 who received an allogeneic stem cell transplant from a related donor, was CMV-positive, and had no GVHD. Some T cells may have originated in the graft donor. Sample: CD4+ T cells sorted from blood, taken roughly 190 weeks after allogeneic stem cell transplant with posttransplant cyclophosphamide. The CDR3 region is CASSRQRNYGYTF. CDR3 nucleotide sequence: TGTGCCAGCAGTCGACAGCGAAACTATGGCTACACCTTC.